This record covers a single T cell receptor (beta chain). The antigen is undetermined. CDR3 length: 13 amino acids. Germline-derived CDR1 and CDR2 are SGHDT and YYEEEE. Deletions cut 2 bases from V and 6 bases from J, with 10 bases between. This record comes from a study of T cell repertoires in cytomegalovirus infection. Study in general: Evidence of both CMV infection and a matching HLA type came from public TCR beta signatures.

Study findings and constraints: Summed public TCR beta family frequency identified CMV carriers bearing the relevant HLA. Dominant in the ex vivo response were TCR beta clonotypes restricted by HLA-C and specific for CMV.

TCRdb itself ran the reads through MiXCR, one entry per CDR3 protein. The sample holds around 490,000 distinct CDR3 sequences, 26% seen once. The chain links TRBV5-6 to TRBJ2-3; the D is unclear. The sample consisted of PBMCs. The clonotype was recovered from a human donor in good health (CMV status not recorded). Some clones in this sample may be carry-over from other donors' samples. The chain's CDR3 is CASSFSRRDTQYF. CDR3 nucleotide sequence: TGTGCCAGCAGCTTCAGCCGACGGGATACGCAGTATTTT.